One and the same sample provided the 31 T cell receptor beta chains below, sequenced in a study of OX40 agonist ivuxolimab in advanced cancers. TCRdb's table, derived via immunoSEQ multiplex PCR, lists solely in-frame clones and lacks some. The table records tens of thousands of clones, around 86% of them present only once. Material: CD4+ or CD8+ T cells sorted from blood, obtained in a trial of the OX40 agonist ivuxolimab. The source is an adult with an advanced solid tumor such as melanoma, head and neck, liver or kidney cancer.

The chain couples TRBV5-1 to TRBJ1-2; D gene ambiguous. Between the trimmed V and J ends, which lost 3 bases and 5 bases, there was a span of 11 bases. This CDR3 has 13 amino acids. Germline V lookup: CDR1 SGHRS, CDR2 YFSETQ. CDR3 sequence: CASSSGPPYGYTF. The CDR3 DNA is TGCGCCAGCAGCTCCGGGCCCCCGTATGGCTACACCTTC.

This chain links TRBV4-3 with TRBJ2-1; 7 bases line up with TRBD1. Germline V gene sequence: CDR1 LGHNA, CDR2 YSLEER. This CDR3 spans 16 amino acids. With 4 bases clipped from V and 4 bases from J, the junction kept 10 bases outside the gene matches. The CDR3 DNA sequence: TGCGCCAGCAGCCCCGGACAGGAAGGGGCTTACAATGAGCAGTTCTTC. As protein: CASSPGQEGAYNEQFF.

This chain's CDR3 is CASSQVEGGSYEQYV. The CDR3 coding sequence is TGTGCCAGCAGCCAAGTGGAGGGGGGCTCCTACGAGCAGTACGTC. V is TRBV4-2 and J is TRBJ2-7; TRBD1 or TRBD2 may be the D gene (6 bases each). The CDR3 has 15 residues. In germline, CDR1 is LGHNA, CDR2 YNFKEQ. Trimming stripped 1 base from V and 0 bases from J, with 10 bases between.

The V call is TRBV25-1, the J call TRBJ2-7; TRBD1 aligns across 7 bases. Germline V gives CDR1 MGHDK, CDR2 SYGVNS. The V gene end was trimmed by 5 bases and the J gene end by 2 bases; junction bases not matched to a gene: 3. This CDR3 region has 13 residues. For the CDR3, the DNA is TGTGCCAGCAGTTGGCAGGGGGCCTACGAGCAGTACTTC. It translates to CASSWQGAYEQYF.

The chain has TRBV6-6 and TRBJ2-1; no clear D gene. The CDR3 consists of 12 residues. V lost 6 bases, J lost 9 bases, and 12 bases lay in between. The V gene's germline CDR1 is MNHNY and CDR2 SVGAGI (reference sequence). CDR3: CASRGNEAEQFF. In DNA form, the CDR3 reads TGTGCCAGCAGGGGCAATGAGGCTGAGCAGTTCTTC.

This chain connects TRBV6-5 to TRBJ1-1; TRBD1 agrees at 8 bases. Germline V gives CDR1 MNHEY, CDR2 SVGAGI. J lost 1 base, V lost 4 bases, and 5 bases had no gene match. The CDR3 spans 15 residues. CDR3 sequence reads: CASSSRTGPNTEAFF. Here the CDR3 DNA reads TGTGCCAGCAGTTCTCGGACAGGGCCGAACACTGAAGCTTTCTTT.

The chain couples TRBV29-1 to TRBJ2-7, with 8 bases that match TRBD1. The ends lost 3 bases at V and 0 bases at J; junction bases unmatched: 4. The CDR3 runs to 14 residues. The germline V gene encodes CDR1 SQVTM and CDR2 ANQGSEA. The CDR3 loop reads CSVERTGNSYEQYF. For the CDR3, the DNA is TGCAGCGTTGAGAGGACAGGGAACTCCTACGAGCAGTACTTC.

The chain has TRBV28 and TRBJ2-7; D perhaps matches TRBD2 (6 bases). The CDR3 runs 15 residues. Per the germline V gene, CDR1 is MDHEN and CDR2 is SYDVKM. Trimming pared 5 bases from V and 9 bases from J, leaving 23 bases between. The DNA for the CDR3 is TGTGCCAGCAGTATTCGACTAGTGGATACATCTGGGCAGTACTTC. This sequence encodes CASSIRLVDTSGQYF.

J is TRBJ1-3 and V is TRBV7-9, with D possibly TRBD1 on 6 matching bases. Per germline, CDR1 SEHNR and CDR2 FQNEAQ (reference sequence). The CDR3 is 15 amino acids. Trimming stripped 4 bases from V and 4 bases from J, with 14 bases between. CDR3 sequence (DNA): TGTGCCAGCAGCTCCGACAGGCGAGCGGGAAACACCATATATTTT. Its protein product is CASSSDRRAGNTIYF.

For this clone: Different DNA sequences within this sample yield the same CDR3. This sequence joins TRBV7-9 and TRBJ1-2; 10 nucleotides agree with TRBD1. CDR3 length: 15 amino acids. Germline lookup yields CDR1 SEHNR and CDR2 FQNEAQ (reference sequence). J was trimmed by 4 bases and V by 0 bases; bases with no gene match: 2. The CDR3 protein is CASSLAGQGSYGYTF. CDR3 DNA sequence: TGTGCCAGCAGCTTAGCGGGACAGGGGTCCTATGGCTACACCTTC.

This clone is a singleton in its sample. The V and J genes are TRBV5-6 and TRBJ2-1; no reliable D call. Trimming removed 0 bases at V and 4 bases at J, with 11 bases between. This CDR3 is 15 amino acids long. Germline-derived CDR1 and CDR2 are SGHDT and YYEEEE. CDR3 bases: TGTGCCAGCAGCTTGGCCACACACCCGTACAATGAGCAGTTCTTC. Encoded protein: CASSLATHPYNEQFF. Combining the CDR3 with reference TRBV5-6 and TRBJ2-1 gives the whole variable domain DAGVTQSPTHLIKTRGQQVTLRCSPKSGHDTVSWYQQALGQGPQFIFQYYEEEERQRGNFPDRFSGHQFPNYSSELNVNALLLGDSALYLCASSLATHPYNEQFFGPGTRLTVL.

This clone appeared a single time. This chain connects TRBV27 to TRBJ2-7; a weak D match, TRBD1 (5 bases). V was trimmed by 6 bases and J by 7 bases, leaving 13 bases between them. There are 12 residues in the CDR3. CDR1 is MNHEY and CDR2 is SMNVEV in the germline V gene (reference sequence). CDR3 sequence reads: CASRIQGGEQYV. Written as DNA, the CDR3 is TGTGCCAGCAGAATCCAGGGTGGGGAGCAGTACGTC.

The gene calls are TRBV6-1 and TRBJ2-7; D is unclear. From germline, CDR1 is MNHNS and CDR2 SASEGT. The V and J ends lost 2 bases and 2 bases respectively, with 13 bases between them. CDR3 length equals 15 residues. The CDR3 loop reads CASSEWVGATYEQYF. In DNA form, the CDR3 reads TGTGCCAGCAGTGAATGGGTCGGAGCTACCTACGAGCAGTACTTC.

CDR3 sequence reads: CASSLPGLAGNTDTQYF. In DNA form, the CDR3 reads TGTGCCAGCAGTCTTCCGGGACTAGCGGGAAACACAGATACGCAGTATTTT. The J gene is TRBJ2-3, the V gene TRBV28; TRBD2 agrees at 13 bases. CDR3 length: 17 residues. The germline CDR1 and CDR2 sequences are MDHEN and SYDVKM. Germline trimming cut 5 bases from V and 2 bases from J; bases unmatched to any gene: 7.

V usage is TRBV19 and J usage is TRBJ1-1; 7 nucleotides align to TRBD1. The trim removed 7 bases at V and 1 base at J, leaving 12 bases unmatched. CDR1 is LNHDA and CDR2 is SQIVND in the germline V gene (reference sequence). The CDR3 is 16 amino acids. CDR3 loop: CASTDIQGNWNTEAFF. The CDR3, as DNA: TGTGCCAGTACTGATATACAGGGGAATTGGAACACTGAAGCTTTCTTT.

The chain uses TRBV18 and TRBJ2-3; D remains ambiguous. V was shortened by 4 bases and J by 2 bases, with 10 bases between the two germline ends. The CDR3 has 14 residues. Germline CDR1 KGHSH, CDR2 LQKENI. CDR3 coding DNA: TGTGCCAGCTCACTCCCTGTAACCACAGATACGCAGTATTTT. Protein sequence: CASSLPVTTDTQYF.

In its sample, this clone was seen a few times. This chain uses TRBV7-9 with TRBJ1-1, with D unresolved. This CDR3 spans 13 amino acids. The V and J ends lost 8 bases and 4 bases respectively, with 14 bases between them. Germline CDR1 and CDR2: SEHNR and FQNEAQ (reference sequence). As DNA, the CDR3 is TGTGCCAGCGGCGGCGAAGGCAGCACTGAAGCTTTCTTT. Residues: CASGGEGSTEAFF.

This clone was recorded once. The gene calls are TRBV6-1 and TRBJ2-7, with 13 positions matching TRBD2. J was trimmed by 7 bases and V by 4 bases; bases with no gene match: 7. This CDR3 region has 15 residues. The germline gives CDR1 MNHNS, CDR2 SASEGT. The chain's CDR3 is CASSVAGTSGTEQYF. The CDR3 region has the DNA TGTGCCAGCAGTGTCGCCGGGACTAGCGGGACGGAGCAGTACTTC.

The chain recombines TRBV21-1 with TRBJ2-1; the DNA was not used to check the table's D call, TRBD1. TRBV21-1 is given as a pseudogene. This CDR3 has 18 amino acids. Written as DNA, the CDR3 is TGTGCCAGCAGCACCGAGAGGTACAGGGGGCTTGGCCACAATGAGCAGTTCTTC. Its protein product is CASSTERYRGLGHNEQFF.

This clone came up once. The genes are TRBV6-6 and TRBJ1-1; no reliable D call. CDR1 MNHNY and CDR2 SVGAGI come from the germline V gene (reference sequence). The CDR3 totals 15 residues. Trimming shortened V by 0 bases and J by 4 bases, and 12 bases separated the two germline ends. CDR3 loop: CASSYSGLDVTEAFF. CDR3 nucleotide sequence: TGTGCCAGCAGTTACTCAGGGTTAGATGTCACTGAAGCTTTCTTT.

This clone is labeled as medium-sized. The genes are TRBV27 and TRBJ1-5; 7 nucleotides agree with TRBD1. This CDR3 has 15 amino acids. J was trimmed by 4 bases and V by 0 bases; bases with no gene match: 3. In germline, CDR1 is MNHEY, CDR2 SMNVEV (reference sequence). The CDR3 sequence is CASSLSSGGNQPQHF. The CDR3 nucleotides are TGTGCCAGCAGTTTATCTTCAGGGGGAAATCAGCCCCAGCATTTT.

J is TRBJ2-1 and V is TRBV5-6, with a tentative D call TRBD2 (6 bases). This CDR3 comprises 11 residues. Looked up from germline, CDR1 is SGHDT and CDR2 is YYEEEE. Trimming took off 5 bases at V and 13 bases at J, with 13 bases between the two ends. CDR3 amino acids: CASSQPGLQFF. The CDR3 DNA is TGTGCCAGCAGTCAACCGGGACTTCAGTTCTTC.

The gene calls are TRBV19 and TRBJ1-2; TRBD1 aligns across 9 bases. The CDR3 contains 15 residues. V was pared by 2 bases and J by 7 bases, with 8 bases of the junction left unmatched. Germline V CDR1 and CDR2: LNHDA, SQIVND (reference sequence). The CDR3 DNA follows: TGTGCCAGTAGTATATCTCTCGGACAGGGGCGTGGCTACACCTTC. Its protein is CASSISLGQGRGYTF.

CDR3: CASSPVVPGAFF. CDR3 nucleotides: TGTGCCAGCAGCCCTGTGGTTCCAGGAGCTTTCTTT. The chain employs TRBV14 and TRBJ1-1; no firm D call. Looked up from germline, CDR1 is SGHDN and CDR2 is FVKESK. The V end lost 4 bases, the J end lost 10 bases, and 13 bases lay between the germline ends. The CDR3 has 12 residues.

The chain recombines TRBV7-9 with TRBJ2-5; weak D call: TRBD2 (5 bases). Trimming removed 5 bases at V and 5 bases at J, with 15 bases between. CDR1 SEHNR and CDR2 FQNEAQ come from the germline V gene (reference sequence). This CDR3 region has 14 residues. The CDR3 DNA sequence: TGTGCCAGCAGCCCCAGTGGGAGTGAGGAGACCCAGTACTTC. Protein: CASSPSGSEETQYF.

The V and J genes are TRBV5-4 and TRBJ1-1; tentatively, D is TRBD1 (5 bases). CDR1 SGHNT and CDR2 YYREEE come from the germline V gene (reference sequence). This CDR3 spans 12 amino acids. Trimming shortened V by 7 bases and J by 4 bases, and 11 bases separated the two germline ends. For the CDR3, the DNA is TGTGCCAGCGGAGGGGTGGGCACTGAAGCTTTCTTT. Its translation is CASGGVGTEAFF. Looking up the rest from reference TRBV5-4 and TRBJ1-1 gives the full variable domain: ETGVTQSPTHLIKTRGQQVTLRCSSQSGHNTVSWYQQALGQGPQFIFQYYREEENGRGNFPPRFSGLQFPNYSSELNVNALELDDSALYLCASGGVGTEAFFGQGTRLTVV.

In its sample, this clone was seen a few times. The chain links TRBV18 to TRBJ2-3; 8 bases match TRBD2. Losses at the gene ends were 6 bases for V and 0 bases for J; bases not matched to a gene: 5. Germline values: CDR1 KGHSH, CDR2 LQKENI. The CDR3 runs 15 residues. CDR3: CASSQGGGSTDTQYF. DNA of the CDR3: TGTGCCAGCTCCCAGGGCGGGGGGAGCACAGATACGCAGTATTTT.

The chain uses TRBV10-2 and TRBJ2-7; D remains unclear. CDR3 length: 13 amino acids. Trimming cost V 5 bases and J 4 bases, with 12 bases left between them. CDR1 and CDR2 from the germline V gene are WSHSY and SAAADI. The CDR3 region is CASSTSLAYEQYV. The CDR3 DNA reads TGCGCCAGCAGTACCTCTTTAGCTTACGAGCAGTACGTC.

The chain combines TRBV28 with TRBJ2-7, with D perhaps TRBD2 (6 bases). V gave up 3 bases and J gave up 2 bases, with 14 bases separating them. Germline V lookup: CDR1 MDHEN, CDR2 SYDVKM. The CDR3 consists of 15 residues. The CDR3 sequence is CASSFGSGIAYEQYF. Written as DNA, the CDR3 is TGTGCCAGCAGTTTCGGGAGTGGAATCGCCTACGAGCAGTACTTC. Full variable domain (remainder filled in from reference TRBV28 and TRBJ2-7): DVKVTQSSRYLVKRTGEKVFLECVQDMDHENMFWYRQDPGLGLRLIYFSYDVKMKEKGDIPEGYSVSREKKERFSLILESASTNQTSMYLCASSFGSGIAYEQYFGPGTRLTVT.

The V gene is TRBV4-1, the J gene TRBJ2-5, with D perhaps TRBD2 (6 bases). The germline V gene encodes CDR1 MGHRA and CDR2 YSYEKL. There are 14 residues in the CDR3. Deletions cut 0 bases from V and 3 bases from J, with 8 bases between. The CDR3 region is CASSQEGGEETQYF. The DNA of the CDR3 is TGCGCCAGCAGCCAAGAAGGCGGGGAAGAGACCCAGTACTTC.

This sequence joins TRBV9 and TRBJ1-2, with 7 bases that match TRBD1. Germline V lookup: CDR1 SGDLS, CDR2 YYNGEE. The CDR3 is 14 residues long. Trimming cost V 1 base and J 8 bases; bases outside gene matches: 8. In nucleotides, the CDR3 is TGTGCCAGCAGCGTATCGGAGGGGGCGAAGGGCTACACCTTC. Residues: CASSVSEGAKGYTF.